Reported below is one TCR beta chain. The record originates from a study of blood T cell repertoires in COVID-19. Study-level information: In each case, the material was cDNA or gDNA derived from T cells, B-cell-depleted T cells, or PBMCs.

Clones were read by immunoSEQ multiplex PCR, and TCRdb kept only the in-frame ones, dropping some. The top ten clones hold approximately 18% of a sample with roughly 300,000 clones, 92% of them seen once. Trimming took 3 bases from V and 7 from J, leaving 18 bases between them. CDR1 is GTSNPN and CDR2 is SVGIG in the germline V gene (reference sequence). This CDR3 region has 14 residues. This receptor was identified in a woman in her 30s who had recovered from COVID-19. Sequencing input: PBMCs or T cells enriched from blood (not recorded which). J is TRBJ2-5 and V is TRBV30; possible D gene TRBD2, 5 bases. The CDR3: CAWSLRAGGGTQYF. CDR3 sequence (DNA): TGTGCCTGGAGCCTCCGGGCCGGAGGCGGGACCCAGTACTTC. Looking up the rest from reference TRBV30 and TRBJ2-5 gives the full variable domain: SQTIHQWPATLVQPVGSPLSLECTVEGTSNPNLYWYRQAAGRGLQLLFYSVGIGQISSEVPQNLSASRPQDRQFILSSKKLLLSDSGFYLCAWSLRAGGGTQYFGPGTRLLVL.